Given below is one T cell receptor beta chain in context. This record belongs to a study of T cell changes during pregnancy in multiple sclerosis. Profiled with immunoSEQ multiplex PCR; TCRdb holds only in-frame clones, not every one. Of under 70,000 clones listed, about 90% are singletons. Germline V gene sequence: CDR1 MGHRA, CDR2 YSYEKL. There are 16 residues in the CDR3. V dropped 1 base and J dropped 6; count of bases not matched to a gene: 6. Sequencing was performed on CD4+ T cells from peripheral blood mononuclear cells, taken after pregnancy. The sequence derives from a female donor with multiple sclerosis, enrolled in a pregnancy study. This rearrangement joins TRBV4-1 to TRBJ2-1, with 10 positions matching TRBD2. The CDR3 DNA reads TGCGCCAGCAGCCAAGCCCCTAGCGGGGGCCCCAATGAGCAGTTCTTC. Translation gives CASSQAPSGGPNEQFF.